Only a few counts were recorded for the clone carrying this T cell receptor beta chain. The CDR3 has 15 amino acids. The V gene end was trimmed by 3 bases and the J gene end by 2 bases; junction bases not matched to a gene: 6. CDR1 is SGHRS and CDR2 is YFSETQ in the germline V gene. This record belongs to a study of beta chain features in type 1 diabetes. Reverse transcription of all isolated RNA meant that expressed TCRB transcripts were sequenced. Produced via immunoSEQ multiplex PCR; TCRdb's table is partial and in-frame only. Of 110,000 to 150,000 clones listed, less than 9% are singletons. The material sequenced was central memory CD4+ T cells from blood. The TCR comes from a woman aged 25 to 39 in good health. This sequence joins TRBV5-1 and TRBJ2-3; 7 bases map to TRBD2. CDR3 nucleotide sequence: TGCGCCAGCAGCTCCCGGGGAGGGGCCACAGATACGCAGTATTTT. This codes for CASSSRGGATDTQYF.